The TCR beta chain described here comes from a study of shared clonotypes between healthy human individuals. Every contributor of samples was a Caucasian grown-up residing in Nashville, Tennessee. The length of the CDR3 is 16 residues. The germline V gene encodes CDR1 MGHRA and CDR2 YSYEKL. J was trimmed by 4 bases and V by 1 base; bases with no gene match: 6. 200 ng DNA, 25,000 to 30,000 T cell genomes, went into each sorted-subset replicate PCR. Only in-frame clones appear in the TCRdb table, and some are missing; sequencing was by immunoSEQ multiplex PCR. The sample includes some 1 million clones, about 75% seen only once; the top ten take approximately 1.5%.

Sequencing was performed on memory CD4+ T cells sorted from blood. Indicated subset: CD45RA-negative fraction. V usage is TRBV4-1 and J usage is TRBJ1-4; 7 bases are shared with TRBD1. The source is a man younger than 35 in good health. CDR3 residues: CASSQVGGGNNEKLFF. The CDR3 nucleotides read TGCGCCAGCAGCCAAGTAGGAGGGGGCAATAATGAAAAACTGTTTTTT.